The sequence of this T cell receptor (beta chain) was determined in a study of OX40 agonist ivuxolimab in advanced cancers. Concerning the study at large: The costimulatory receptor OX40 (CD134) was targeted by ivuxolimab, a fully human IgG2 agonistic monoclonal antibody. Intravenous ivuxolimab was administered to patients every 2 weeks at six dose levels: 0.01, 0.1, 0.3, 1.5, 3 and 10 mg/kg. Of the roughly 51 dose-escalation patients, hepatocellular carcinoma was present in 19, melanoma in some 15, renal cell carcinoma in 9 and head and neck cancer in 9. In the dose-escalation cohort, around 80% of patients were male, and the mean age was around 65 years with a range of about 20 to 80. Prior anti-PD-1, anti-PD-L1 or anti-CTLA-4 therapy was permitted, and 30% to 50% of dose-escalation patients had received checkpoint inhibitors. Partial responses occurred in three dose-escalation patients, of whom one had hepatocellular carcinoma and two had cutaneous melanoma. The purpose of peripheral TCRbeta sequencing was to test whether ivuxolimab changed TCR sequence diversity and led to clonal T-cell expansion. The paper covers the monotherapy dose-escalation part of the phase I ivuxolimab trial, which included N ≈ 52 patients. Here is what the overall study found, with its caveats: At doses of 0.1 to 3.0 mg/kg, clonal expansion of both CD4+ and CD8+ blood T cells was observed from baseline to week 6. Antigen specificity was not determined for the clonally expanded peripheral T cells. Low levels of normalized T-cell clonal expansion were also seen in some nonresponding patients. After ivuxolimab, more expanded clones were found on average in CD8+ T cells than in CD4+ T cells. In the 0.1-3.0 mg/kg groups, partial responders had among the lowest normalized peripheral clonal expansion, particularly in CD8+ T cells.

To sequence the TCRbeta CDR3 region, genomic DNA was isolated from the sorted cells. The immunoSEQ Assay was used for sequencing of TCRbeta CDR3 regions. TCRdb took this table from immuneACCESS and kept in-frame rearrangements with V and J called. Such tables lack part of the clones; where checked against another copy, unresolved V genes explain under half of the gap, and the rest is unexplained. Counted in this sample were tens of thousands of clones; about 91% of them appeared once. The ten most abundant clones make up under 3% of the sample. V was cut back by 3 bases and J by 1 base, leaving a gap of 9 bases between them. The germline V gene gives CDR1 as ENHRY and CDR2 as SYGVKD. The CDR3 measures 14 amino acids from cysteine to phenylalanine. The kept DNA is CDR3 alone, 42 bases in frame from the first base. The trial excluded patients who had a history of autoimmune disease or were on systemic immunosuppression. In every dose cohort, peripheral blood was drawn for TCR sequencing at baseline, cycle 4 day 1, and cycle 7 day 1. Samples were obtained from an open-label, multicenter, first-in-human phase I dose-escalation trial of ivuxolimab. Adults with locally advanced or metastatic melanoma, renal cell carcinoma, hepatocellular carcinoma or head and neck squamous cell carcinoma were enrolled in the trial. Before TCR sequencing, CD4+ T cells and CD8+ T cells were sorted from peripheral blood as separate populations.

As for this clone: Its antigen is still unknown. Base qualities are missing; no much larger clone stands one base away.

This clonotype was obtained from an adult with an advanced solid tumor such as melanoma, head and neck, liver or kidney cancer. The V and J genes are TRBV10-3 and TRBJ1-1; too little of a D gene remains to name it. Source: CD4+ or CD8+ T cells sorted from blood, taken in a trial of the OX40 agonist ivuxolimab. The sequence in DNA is TGTGCCATCAGTGAATCTCGAGAGAACACTGAAGCTTTCTTT. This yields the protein CAISESRENTEAFF.